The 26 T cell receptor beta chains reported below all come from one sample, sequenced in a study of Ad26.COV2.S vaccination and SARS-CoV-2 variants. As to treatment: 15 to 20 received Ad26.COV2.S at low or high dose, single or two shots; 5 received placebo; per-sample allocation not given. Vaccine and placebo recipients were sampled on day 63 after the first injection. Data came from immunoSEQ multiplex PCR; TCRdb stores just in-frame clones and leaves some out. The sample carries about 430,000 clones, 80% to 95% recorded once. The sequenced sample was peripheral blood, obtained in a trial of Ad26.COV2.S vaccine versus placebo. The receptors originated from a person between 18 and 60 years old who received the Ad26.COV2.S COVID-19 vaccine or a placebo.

The CDR3 here is CASSLSGTLGNEQFF. As DNA, the CDR3 is TGTGCCAGCAGCTTAAGTGGAACCCTTGGTAATGAGCAGTTCTTC. This chain uses TRBV7-3 with TRBJ2-1; unclear D gene. V lost 1 base to trimming and J lost 7 bases, with 14 bases between them. In germline, CDR1 is SGHTA, CDR2 FQGTGA. CDR3 length: 15 residues.

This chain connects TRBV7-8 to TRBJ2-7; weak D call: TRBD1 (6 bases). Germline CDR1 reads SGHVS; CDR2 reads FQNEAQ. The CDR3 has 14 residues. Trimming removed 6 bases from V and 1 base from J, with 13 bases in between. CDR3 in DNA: TGTGCCAGCAGGACCCCGGACAGTTCCTACGAGCAGTACTTC. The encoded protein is CASRTPDSSYEQYF.

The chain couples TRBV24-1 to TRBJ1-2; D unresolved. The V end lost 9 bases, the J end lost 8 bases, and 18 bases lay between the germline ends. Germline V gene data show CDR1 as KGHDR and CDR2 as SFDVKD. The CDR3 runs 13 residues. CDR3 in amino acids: CATEVREGSGYTF. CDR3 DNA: TGTGCCACCGAAGTGAGGGAGGGATCGGGCTACACCTTC.

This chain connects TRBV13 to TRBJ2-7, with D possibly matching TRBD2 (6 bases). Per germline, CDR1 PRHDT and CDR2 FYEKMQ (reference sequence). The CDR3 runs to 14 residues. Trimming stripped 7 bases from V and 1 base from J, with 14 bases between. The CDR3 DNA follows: TGTGCCAGCACCCCGGGACTCGGGTCCTACGAGCAGTACTTC. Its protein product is CASTPGLGSYEQYF.

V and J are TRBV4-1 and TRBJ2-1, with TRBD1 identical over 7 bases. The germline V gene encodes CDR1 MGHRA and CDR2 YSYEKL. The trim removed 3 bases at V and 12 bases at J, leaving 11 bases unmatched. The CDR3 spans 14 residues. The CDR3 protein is CASSQAGTAGGQFF. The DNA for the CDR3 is TGCGCCAGCAGCCAGGCCGGGACAGCAGGTGGGCAGTTCTTC.

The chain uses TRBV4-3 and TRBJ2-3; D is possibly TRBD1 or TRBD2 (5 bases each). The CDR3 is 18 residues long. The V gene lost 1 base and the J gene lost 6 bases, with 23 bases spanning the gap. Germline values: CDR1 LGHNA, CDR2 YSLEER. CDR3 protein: CASSQGRVGDGPADTQYF. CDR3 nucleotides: TGCGCCAGCAGCCAAGGTCGGGTCGGGGACGGGCCGGCCGATACGCAGTATTTT.

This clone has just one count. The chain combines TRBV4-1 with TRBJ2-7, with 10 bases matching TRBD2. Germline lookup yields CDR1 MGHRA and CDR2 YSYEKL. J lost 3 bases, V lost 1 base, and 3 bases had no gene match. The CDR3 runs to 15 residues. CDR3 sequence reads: CASSQVAGGHYEQYF. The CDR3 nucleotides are TGCGCCAGCAGCCAAGTAGCGGGAGGTCACTACGAGCAGTACTTC.

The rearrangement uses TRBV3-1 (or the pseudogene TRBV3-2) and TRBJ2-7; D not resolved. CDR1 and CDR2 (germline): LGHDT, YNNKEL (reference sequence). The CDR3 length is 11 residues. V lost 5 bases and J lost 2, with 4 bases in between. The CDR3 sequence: CASSGTYEQYF. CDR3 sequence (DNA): TGTGCCAGCAGCGGTACCTACGAGCAGTACTTC.

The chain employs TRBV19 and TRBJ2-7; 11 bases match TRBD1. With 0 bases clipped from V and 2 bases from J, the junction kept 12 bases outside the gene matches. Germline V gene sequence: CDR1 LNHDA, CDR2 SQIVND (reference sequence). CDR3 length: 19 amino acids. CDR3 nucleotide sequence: TGTGCCAGTAGTATAGATCGGTCCGGGACAGGGGGAGACCCCTACGAGCAGTACTTC. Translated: CASSIDRSGTGGDPYEQYF.

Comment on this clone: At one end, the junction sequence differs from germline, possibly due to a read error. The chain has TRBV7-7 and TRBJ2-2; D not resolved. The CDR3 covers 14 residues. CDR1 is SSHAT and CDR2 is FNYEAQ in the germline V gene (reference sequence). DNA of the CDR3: TGTGCTAGCAGCCCTCGTATGGGGACCGGGGAGCTGTTTTTT. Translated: CASSPRMGTGELFF.

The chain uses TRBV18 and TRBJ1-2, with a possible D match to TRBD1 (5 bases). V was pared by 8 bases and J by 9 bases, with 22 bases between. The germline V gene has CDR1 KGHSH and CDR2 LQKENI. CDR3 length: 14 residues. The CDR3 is CASLPGPERRSYTF. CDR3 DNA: TGTGCCAGCCTCCCGGGACCGGAGCGTCGGAGCTACACCTTC.

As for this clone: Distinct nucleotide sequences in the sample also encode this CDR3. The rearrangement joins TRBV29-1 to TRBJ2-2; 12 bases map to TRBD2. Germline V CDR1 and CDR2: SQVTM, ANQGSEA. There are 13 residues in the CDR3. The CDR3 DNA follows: TGCAGTGTGACTAGCGGGGGCACCGGGGAGCTGTTTTTT. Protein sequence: CSVTSGGTGELFF.

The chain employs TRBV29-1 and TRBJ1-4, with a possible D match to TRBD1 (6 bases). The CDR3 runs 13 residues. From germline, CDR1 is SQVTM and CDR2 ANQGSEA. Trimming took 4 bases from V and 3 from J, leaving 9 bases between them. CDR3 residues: CSVGRGANEKLFF. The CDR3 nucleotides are TGCAGCGTTGGGAGGGGGGCTAATGAAAAACTGTTTTTT. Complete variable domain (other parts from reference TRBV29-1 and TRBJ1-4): SAVISQKPSRDICQRGTSLTIQCQVDSQVTMMFWYRQQPGQSLTLIATANQGSEATYESGFVIDKFPISRPNLTFSTLTVSNMSPEDSSIYLCSVGRGANEKLFFGSGTQLSVL.

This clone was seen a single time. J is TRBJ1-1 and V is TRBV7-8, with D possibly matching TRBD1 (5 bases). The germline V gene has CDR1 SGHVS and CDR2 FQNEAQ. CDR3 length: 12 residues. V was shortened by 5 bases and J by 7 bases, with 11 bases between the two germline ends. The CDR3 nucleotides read TGTGCCAGCAGCCTGGGGCATATTGAAGCTTTCTTT. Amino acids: CASSLGHIEAFF.

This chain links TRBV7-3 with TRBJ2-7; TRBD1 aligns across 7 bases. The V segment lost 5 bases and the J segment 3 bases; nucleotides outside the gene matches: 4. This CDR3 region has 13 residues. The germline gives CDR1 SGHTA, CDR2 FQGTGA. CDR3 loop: CASSTGQHYEQYF. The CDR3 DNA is TGTGCCAGCAGCACGGGACAGCACTACGAGCAGTACTTC.

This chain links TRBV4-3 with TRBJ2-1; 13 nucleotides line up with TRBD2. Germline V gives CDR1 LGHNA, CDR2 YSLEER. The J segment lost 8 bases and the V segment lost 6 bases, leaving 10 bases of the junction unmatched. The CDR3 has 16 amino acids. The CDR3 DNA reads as TGCGCCAGCAGAAAGGGACTAGCGGGACGGGGAGATGAGCAGTTCTTC. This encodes CASRKGLAGRGDEQFF.

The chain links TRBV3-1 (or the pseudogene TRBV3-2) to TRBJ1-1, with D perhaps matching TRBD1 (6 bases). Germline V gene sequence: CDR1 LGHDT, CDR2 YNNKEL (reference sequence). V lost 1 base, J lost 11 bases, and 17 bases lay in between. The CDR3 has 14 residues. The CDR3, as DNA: TGTGCCAGCAGCCAAGTTGGAGGGGGTGTGGAGGCTTTCTTT. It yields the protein CASSQVGGGVEAFF.

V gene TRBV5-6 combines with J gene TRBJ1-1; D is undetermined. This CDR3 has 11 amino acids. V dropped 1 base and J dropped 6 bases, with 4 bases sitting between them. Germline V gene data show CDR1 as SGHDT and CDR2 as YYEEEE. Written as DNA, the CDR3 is TGTGCCAGCAGCTTGTTCGCTGAAGCTTTCTTT. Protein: CASSLFAEAFF.

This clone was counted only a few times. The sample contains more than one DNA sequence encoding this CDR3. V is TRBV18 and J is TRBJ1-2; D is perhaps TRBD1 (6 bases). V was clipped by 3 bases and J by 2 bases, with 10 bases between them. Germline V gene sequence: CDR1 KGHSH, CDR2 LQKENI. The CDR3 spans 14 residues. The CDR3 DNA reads TGTGCCAGCTCACCTGGACAGACGAACTATGGCTACACCTTC. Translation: CASSPGQTNYGYTF.

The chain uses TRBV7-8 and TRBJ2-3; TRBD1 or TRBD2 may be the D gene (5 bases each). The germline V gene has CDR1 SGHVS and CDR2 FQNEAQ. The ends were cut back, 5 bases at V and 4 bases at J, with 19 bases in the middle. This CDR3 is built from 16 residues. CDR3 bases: TGTGCCAGCAGCCTCGGGACCTGGGGCGGTCCAGATACGCAGTATTTT. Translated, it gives CASSLGTWGGPDTQYF.

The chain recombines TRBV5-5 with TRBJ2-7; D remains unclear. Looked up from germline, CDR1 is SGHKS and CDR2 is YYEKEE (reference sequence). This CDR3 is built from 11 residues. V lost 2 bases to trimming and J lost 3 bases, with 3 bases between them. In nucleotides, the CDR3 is TGTGCCAGCAGCTTACACTACGAGCAGTACTTC. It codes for CASSLHYEQYF.

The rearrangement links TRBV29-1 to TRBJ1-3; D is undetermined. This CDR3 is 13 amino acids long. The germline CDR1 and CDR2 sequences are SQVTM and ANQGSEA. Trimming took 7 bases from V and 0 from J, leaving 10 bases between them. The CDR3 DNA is TGCAGCGCCGCATTTACCTCTGGAAACACCATATATTTT. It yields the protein CSAAFTSGNTIYF.

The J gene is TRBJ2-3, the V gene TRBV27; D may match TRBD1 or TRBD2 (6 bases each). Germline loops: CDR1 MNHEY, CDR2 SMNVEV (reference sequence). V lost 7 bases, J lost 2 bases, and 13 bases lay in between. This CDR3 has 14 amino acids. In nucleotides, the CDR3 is TGTGCCAGCAACAGGGACTTTACCACAGATACGCAGTATTTT. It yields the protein CASNRDFTTDTQYF.

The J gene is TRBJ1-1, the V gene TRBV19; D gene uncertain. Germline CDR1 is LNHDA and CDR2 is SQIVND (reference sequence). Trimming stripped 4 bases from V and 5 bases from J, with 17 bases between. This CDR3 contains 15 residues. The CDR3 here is CASSSPMRLGTEAFF. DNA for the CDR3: TGTGCCAGTAGTAGCCCCATGCGGCTGGGGACTGAAGCTTTCTTT.

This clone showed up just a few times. CDR3 in amino acids: CAWNRRGTGELFF. The CDR3 DNA follows: TGTGCCTGGAATCGAAGGGGCACCGGGGAGCTGTTTTTT. V and J are TRBV30 and TRBJ2-2, with D possibly being TRBD1 (5 bases). CDR3 length: 13 amino acids. V lost 4 bases to trimming and J lost 4 bases, with 10 bases between them. Germline V lookup: CDR1 GTSNPN, CDR2 SVGIG (reference sequence).

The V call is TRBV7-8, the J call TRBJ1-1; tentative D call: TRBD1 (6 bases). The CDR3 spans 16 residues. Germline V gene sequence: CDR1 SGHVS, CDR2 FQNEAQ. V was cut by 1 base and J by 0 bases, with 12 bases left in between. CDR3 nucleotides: TGTGCCAGCAGCTTAGTGGTGGGGGGGCTGAACACTGAAGCTTTCTTT. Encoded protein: CASSLVVGGLNTEAFF.